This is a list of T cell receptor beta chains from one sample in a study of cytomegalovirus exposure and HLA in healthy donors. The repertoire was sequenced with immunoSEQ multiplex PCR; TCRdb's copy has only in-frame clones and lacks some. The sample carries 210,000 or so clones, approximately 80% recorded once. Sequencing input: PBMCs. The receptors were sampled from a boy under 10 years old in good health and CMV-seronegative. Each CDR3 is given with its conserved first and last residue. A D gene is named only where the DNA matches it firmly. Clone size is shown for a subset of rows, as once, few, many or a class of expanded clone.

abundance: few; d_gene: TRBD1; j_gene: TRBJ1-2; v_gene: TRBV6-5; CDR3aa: CASSRRQGRDGYTF; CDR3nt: TGTGCCAGCAGTCGCCGACAGGGAAGGGATGGCTACACCTTC
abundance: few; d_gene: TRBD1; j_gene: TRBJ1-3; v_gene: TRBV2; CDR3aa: CASSGTGKGNTIYF; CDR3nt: TGTGCCAGCAGTGGGACAGGGAAAGGAAACACCATATATTTT
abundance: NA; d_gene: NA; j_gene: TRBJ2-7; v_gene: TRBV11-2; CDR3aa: CASSLERGRMLYEQYF; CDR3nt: TGTGCCAGCAGCTTAGAGCGGGGACGGATGCTCTACGAGCAGTACTTC
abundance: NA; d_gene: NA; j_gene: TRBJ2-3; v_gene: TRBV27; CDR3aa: CASSLSNADTQYF; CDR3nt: TGTGCCAGCAGTTTATCTAATGCAGATACGCAGTATTTT
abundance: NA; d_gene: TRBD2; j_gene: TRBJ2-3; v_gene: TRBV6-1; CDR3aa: CASSPAGGPGDTQYF; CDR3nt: TGTGCCAGCAGTCCAGCGGGGGGGCCGGGAGATACGCAGTATTTT
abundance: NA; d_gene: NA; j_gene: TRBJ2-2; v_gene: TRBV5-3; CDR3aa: CARNGNSSNTGELFF; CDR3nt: TGTGCCAGAAACGGGAACAGCTCGAACACCGGGGAGCTGTTTTTT
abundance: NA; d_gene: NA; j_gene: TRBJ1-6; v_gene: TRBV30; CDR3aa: CAWMEGRTLSPLHF; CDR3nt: TGTGCCTGGATGGAGGGCCGGACCCTATCACCCCTCCACTTT
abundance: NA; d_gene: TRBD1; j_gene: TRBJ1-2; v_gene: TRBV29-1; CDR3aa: CSVGSTGDHGYTF; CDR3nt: TGCAGCGTTGGGAGTACAGGGGATCATGGCTACACCTTC
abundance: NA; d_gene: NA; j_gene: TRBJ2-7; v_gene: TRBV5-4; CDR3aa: CASSEDRIYEQYF; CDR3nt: TGTGCCAGCAGCGAAGACAGGATCTACGAGCAGTACTTC
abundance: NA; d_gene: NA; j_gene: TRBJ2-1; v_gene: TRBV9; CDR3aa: CASRPSTGLDEQFF; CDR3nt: TGTGCCAGCAGGCCCTCAACAGGCCTCGATGAGCAGTTCTTC
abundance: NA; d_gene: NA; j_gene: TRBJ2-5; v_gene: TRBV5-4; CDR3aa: CASSATGKETQYF; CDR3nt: TGTGCCAGCAGCGCAACAGGGAAAGAGACCCAGTACTTC
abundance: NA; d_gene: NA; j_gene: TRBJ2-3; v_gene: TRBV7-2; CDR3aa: CASRNTGESTDTQYF; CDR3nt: TGTGCCAGCAGGAATACAGGAGAAAGCACAGATACGCAGTATTTT
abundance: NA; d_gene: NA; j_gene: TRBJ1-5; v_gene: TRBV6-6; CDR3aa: CASRPGQLVQPQHF; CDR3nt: TGTGCCAGCAGACCTGGACAGTTAGTGCAGCCCCAGCATTTT
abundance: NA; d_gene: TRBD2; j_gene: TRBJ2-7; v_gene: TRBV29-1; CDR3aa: CSARLAGSYEQYF; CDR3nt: TGCAGCGCCCGACTAGCGGGGAGCTACGAGCAGTACTTC
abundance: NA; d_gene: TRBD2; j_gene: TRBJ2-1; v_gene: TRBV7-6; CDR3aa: CASSLAGGQDGQFF; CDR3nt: TGTGCCAGCAGCCTGGCGGGGGGTCAGGATGGGCAGTTCTTC
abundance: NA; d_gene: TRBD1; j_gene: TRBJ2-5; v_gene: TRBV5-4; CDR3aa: CASSLSQGAGETQYF; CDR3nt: TGTGCCAGCAGCTTGTCCCAGGGGGCGGGAGAGACCCAGTACTTC